The present T cell receptor beta chain was sequenced within a study of radiation and T cells in renal cell carcinoma. Time point noted: blood 4 weeks post-SBRT, at nephrectomy. Treatment given: 15 Gy SBRT to primary tumor, nephrectomy 4 weeks later. The assay was immunoSEQ multiplex PCR, and TCRdb's table has in-frame clones only and misses some. The sample records about 78,000 clones, about nine tenths being singletons. The CDR3 sequence is 13 residues long. V was pared by 6 bases and J by 4 bases, with 10 bases between. Per the germline V gene, CDR1 is LNHDA and CDR2 is SQIVND (reference sequence). Source: blood, taken from a patient whose treatment included radiotherapy and nephrectomy. The TCR was taken from a woman aged 70-85 years with renal cell carcinoma. This rearrangement joins TRBV19 to TRBJ2-1, with D possibly called TRBD1 or TRBD2 (6 bases each). CDR3 in amino acids: CASRPGAYNEQFF. CDR3 DNA sequence: TGTGCCAGTAGACCGGGGGCTTACAATGAGCAGTTCTTC.